These 5 T cell receptor beta chains originate from one sample sequenced in a study of T cell responses to AZD1222 COVID-19 vaccine. TCRdb's copy holds only in-frame clones and misses some; the assay was immunoSEQ multiplex PCR. The sample records around 180,000 clones, 85% to 90% being singletons. The sample here was peripheral blood, taken on day 0 of AZD1222 vaccination. The receptors stem from an adult in good health.

The chain recombines TRBV19 with TRBJ1-1, with 9 bases aligning to TRBD1. The CDR3 consists of 15 residues. Germline V CDR1 and CDR2: LNHDA, SQIVND (reference sequence). J lost 5 bases, V lost 5 bases, and 9 bases had no gene match. The CDR3 sequence is CASSDPLDRGTEAFF. DNA for the CDR3: TGTGCCAGTAGTGACCCCTTGGACAGGGGTACTGAAGCTTTCTTT.

This clone was recorded once. J is TRBJ1-6 and V is TRBV7-9; D unresolved. The germline gives CDR1 SEHNR, CDR2 FQNEAQ (reference sequence). The germline V and J ends were trimmed by 6 bases and 6 bases, with 12 bases remaining between them. The CDR3 sequence is 14 residues long. CDR3 amino acids: CASSDTEVNSPLHF. DNA of the CDR3: TGTGCCAGCAGTGATACGGAAGTTAATTCACCCCTCCACTTT.

This sequence joins TRBV19 and TRBJ1-4, with 7 bases lining up with TRBD1. After removal of 7 bases from V and 2 bases from J, the junction contained 4 bases not matched to a gene. Germline CDR1 reads LNHDA; CDR2 reads SQIVND (reference sequence). There are 14 residues in the CDR3. Written as DNA, the CDR3 is TGTGCCAGTACTCGGGACAGCACTAATGAAAAACTGTTTTTT. Residues: CASTRDSTNEKLFF.

V is TRBV7-3 and J is TRBJ1-6; 7 bases fit TRBD1. Germline V gene lookup returns CDR1 SGHTA and CDR2 FQGTGA. This CDR3 contains 13 residues. V lost 3 bases to trimming and J lost 7 bases; unmatched junction nucleotides: 0. The CDR3 nucleotides are TGTGCCAGCAGCTTGGACAGGAATTCACCCCTCCACTTT. This translates into CASSLDRNSPLHF.

This chain connects TRBV4-3 to TRBJ1-5; the D is unclear. V lost 0 bases to trimming and J lost 6 bases, with 6 bases between them. CDR1 is LGHNA and CDR2 is YSLEER in the germline V gene. This CDR3 spans 13 amino acids. CDR3 coding DNA: TGCGCCAGCAGCCAAGATCAATCTCAGCCCCAGCATTTT. This codes for CASSQDQSQPQHF.